The 24 T cell receptor beta chains listed next were all sequenced from one sample in a study of preoperative IRX-2 immunotherapy in early breast cancer (dated by TCRdb to about 2019). The label giving this sample's treatment or condition can be read as: preoperative locoregional IRX-2 cytokine immunotherapy. The library came from the immunoSEQ multiplex PCR assay. The table was pulled from immuneACCESS by TCRdb, which kept in-frame rearrangements only. Such tables lose some clones; where checked, under half of the loss comes from unresolved V genes, and the rest has no known cause. The sample has 25,000 to 30,000 clones on record, about 79% of them singletons. The ten top clones hold under 4% of the sample. The sample was taken from a patient treated with IRX-2 immunotherapy. Receptor source: a human donor with breast cancer.

This chain links TRBV7-6 with TRBJ2-2, with TRBD2 as a possible D gene (5 bases). Trimming took off 2 bases at V and 6 bases at J, with 19 bases between the two ends. The CDR3 covers 17 residues. In germline, CDR1 is SGHVS, CDR2 FNYEAQ. This CDR3 is CASSLKFTGDQSGELFF. CDR3 coding DNA: TGTGCCAGCAGCTTAAAATTTACCGGGGATCAGTCCGGGGAGCTGTTTTTT.

V and J are TRBV15 and TRBJ1-2; 9 nucleotides line up with TRBD1. The CDR3 runs 15 residues. Germline CDR1 reads LNHNV; CDR2 reads YYDKDF (reference sequence). V was clipped by 0 bases and J by 4 bases; unmatched bases: 3. CDR3 sequence (DNA): TGTGCCACCAGCAGAGATCTGGGACAGGGCTATGGCTACACCTTC. Translating gives CATSRDLGQGYGYTF.

The rearrangement uses TRBV6-8 and TRBJ1-6; D is possibly TRBD1 (5 bases). The CDR3 is made up of 14 amino acids. Germline V gene lookup returns CDR1 MNHGY and CDR2 SAAAGT. V was pared by 3 bases and J by 6 bases, with 9 bases between. CDR3 nucleotides: TGTGCCAGCAGTTATGCGGGACGTAATTCACCCCTCCACTTT. It yields the protein CASSYAGRNSPLHF.

The chain joins TRBV12-2 to TRBJ1-5; the DNA was not compared with TRBD1, the D call given in the table. TRBV12-2 is flagged as a pseudogene. The CDR3 runs 17 residues. As DNA, the CDR3 is TGTGCTAATCAGAGGACAGGGGGGGTTTATAGCAATCAGCCCCAGCATTTT. Its protein is CANQRTGGVYSNQPQHF.

The V and J genes are TRBV28 and TRBJ1-3; D ambiguous. The CDR3 spans 15 residues. Per the germline V gene, CDR1 is MDHEN and CDR2 is SYDVKM. V was trimmed by 5 bases and J by 0 bases, leaving 11 bases between them. The CDR3 loop reads CASSLAFISGNTIYF. CDR3 nucleotide sequence: TGTGCCAGCAGTCTGGCCTTTATCTCTGGAAACACCATATATTTT.

CDR3 DNA: TGCGCCAGCAGACCTTCAGGTATCAAAAACATTCAGTACTTC. The encoded protein is CASRPSGIKNIQYF. This chain joins TRBV5-1 and TRBJ2-4, with D unclear. This CDR3 comprises 14 residues. The germline V and J ends were trimmed by 5 bases and 3 bases, with 12 bases remaining between them. From germline, CDR1 is SGHRS and CDR2 YFSETQ.

The V call is TRBV14, the J call TRBJ2-1; 12 bases match TRBD2. CDR1 and CDR2 (germline): SGHDN, FVKESK. The CDR3 is 15 residues long. V lost 4 bases, J lost 9 bases, and 7 bases stayed unmatched. Here the CDR3 reads CASSLSSGGAGEQFF. As DNA, the CDR3 is TGTGCCAGCAGCCTGTCTAGCGGGGGGGCCGGTGAGCAGTTCTTC.

The chain uses TRBV6-8 and TRBJ1-4; 7 bases are a match to TRBD1. This CDR3 region has 14 residues. Per germline, CDR1 MNHGY and CDR2 SAAAGT. Trimming took 5 bases from V and 10 from J; bases not matched to a gene: 10. The CDR3 coding sequence is TGTGCCAGCAGTGACGGACAGGTGCCAAGAAAACTGTTTTTT. Translation: CASSDGQVPRKLFF.

The gene calls are TRBV15 and TRBJ2-7, with D possibly being TRBD2 (6 bases). The length of the CDR3 is 15 residues. V was trimmed by 3 bases and J by 4 bases, leaving 16 bases between them. From germline, CDR1 is LNHNV and CDR2 YYDKDF (reference sequence). CDR3 sequence reads: CATSRVLGGWYEQYF. The CDR3, as DNA: TGTGCCACCAGCAGGGTCTTGGGGGGTTGGTACGAGCAGTACTTC. The variable domain in full, completed from reference TRBV15 and TRBJ2-7, reads DAMVIQNPRYQVTQFGKPVTLSCSQTLNHNVMYWYQQKSSQAPKLLFHYYDKDFNNEADTPDNFQSRRPNTSFCFLDIRSPGLGDTAMYLCATSRVLGGWYEQYFGPGTRLTVT.

This chain uses TRBV30 with TRBJ2-5; D is perhaps TRBD1 (5 bases). The germline V gene encodes CDR1 GTSNPN and CDR2 SVGIG (reference sequence). The CDR3 totals 13 residues. The V and J ends lost 0 bases and 5 bases respectively, with 10 bases between them. The CDR3 DNA follows: TGTGCCTGGAGTGTAGGGGCCTGGGAGACCCAGTACTTC. This sequence encodes CAWSVGAWETQYF. The full variable domain, completed using reference TRBV30 and TRBJ2-5, is SQTIHQWPATLVQPVGSPLSLECTVEGTSNPNLYWYRQAAGRGLQLLFYSVGIGQISSEVPQNLSASRPQDRQFILSSKKLLLSDSGFYLCAWSVGAWETQYFGPGTRLLVL.

The J gene is TRBJ2-5, the V gene TRBV6-1; D is uncertain. The CDR3 is made up of 14 amino acids. V lost 1 base to trimming and J lost 2 bases, with 8 bases between them. Germline values: CDR1 MNHNS, CDR2 SASEGT. The CDR3 region is CASSEVNRQETQYF. In nucleotides, the CDR3 is TGTGCCAGCAGTGAAGTGAATAGGCAAGAGACCCAGTACTTC.

This clone was picked up a small number of times. The rearrangement joins TRBV6-8 to TRBJ1-5, with D hard to call. This CDR3 has 13 amino acids. CDR1 and CDR2 from the germline V gene are MNHGY and SAAAGT. Trimming left V 8 bases short and J 7 bases short, with 15 bases between. For the CDR3, the DNA is TGTGCCAGCGCCATCGGGAGCCTCCAGCCCCAGCATTTT. It yields the protein CASAIGSLQPQHF.

The chain has TRBV28 and TRBJ2-7, with D perhaps TRBD1 (5 bases). The CDR3 covers 14 residues. Germline CDR1 reads MDHEN; CDR2 reads SYDVKM. Trimming stripped 6 bases from V and 0 bases from J, with 12 bases between. The CDR3 protein is CASRDNILSYEQYF. The CDR3 DNA sequence: TGTGCCAGCAGGGACAACATCCTCTCCTACGAGCAGTACTTC.

The rearrangement uses TRBV7-2 and TRBJ2-7; 7 positions agree with TRBD1. V trimming: 5 bases; J trimming: 5 bases; junction bases outside the gene matches: 6. In germline, CDR1 is SGHTA, CDR2 FQGNSA. This CDR3 has 13 residues. The CDR3 DNA reads as TGTGCCAGCAGCCGGACGACAGGGAACGAGCAGTACTTC. Protein: CASSRTTGNEQYF.

The table lists this clone with a count of one. This chain joins TRBV11-3 and TRBJ1-1; D is perhaps TRBD1 (5 bases). V shed 3 bases and J shed 5 bases, with 13 bases lying between them. Germline CDR1 and CDR2: SGHNT and YENEEA. The CDR3 length is 14 residues. The CDR3 spells CASSLFQGRTEAFF. The CDR3 DNA reads TGTGCCAGCAGCTTGTTCCAGGGCAGGACTGAAGCTTTCTTT. The variable domain in full, with the rest retrieved from reference TRBV11-3 and TRBJ1-1, is EAGVVQSPRYKIIEKKQPVAFWCNPISGHNTLYWYLQNLGQGPELLIRYENEEAVDDSQLPKDRFSAERLKGVDSTLKIQPAELGDSAVYLCASSLFQGRTEAFFGQGTRLTVV.

The rearrangement joins TRBV7-1 to TRBJ2-2; a weak D match, TRBD1 (6 bases). TRBV7-1 is recorded as an ORF, its role being uncertain. The V end lost 4 bases, the J end lost 7 bases, and 13 bases lay between the germline ends. The CDR3 consists of 14 residues. The CDR3 nucleotides are TGTGCCAGCAGCTTCCCAGACAGGTTCGGGGAGCTGTTTTTT. It is translated as CASSFPDRFGELFF.

V and J are TRBV1 and TRBJ1-4. TRBV1 is an annotated pseudogene. The CDR3 contains 16 residues. As DNA, the CDR3 is TGCGCCAGCAGCCAAACATATGGGGGGTTACATGAAAAACTGTTTTTT. This encodes CASSQTYGGLHEKLFF.

By sample fraction, this clone is medium-sized (0.01 to 0.1%). The chain couples TRBV1 to TRBJ1-2; the D call TRBD1 from the table was never checked on the DNA. TRBV1 is shown as a pseudogene. This CDR3 comprises 15 residues. CDR3 in DNA: TGCGCCAGCAGCCAAGCTTCAGGGTCGAGCTATGGCTACACCTTC. It yields the protein CASSQASGSSYGYTF.

The chain is built from TRBV28 and TRBJ2-7; tentative D call: TRBD2 (5 bases). The germline V gene encodes CDR1 MDHEN and CDR2 SYDVKM. The CDR3 has 12 residues. Trimming took off 4 bases at V and 4 bases at J, with 8 bases between the two ends. The CDR3 reads CASSWTGYEQYF. CDR3 DNA sequence: TGTGCCAGCAGTTGGACGGGGTACGAGCAGTACTTC.

The chain recombines TRBV28 with TRBJ1-2; D is possibly TRBD1 (5 bases). V lost 6 bases to trimming and J lost 5 bases, with 10 bases between them. This CDR3 is built from 12 residues. Germline V CDR1 and CDR2: MDHEN, SYDVKM. In nucleotides, the CDR3 is TGTGCCAGCAGACCAGGGTGGTATGGCTACACCTTC. Translating it yields CASRPGWYGYTF.

This chain joins TRBV14 and TRBJ1-2; D uncertain. Germline CDR1 is SGHDN and CDR2 is FVKESK. This CDR3 is built from 13 residues. V was cut by 4 bases and J by 2 bases, with 8 bases left in between. The DNA of the CDR3 is TGTGCCAGCAGCCCTACAGAGAACTATGGCTACACCTTC. Translation gives CASSPTENYGYTF.

This chain links TRBV7-6 with TRBJ1-5; no clear D. The V end lost 1 base, the J end lost 2 bases, and 12 bases lay between the germline ends. CDR1 and CDR2 from the germline V gene are SGHVS and FNYEAQ. The CDR3 is made up of 16 amino acids. The CDR3 nucleotides read TGTGCCAGCAGCTTAGTGGGCGGAGCTGGCAATCAGCCCCAGCATTTT. Translating gives CASSLVGGAGNQPQHF.

The CDR3 nucleotides read TGTGCCAGCACCGGACGACTAGCGGACAATGAGCAGTTCTTC. Protein sequence: CASTGRLADNEQFF. The chain joins TRBV2 to TRBJ2-1; TRBD2 matches 9 bases. CDR1 SNHLY and CDR2 FYNNEI come from the germline V gene. The CDR3 is 14 residues long. The V segment lost 7 bases and the J segment 5 bases; nucleotides outside the gene matches: 6. Together with reference TRBV2 and TRBJ2-1, the CDR3 gives the full variable domain: EPEVTQTPSHQVTQMGQEVILRCVPISNHLYFYWYRQILGQKVEFLVSFYNNEISEKSEIFDDQFSVERPDGSNFTLKIRSTKLEDSAMYFCASTGRLADNEQFFGPGTRLTVL.

The chain links TRBV9 to TRBJ2-1; 8 bases map to TRBD2. Losses at the gene ends were 0 bases for V and 9 bases for J; bases not matched to a gene: 8. This CDR3 is 15 amino acids long. CDR1 is SGDLS and CDR2 is YYNGEE in the germline V gene. This CDR3 is CASSVGTSPLTEQFF. In DNA, the CDR3 is TGTGCCAGCAGCGTAGGGACTAGCCCTCTGACTGAGCAGTTCTTC. The full variable domain, its missing parts supplied by reference TRBV9 and TRBJ2-1, is DSGVTQTPKHLITATGQRVTLRCSPRSGDLSVYWYQQSLDQGLQFLIQYYNGEERAKGNILERFSAQQFPDLHSELNLSSLELGDSALYFCASSVGTSPLTEQFFGPGTRLTVL.